This T cell receptor (beta chain) emerged from a study of blood T cells in healthy people across ages. A second about 7 to 12 cycle PCR used barcoded and J-beta primers. From the 5' RACE reads, TCRdb called clonotypes with MiXCR, one entry per CDR3 protein. Of approximately 1,700,000 distinct CDR3 sequences listed, approximately 40% are singletons. This TCR was sampled from a human donor in good health. Sequences were obtained from blood.

The CDR3 protein is CASSLGQQGALGKTQYF. The CDR3 DNA reads as TGTGCCAGCAGCTTAGGACAACAGGGGGCGCTCGGAAAGACCCAGTACTTC. V is TRBV7-2 and J is TRBJ2-5; TRBD1 matches 9 bases. Germline trimming cut 1 base from V and 6 bases from J; bases unmatched to any gene: 12. Germline values: CDR1 SGHTA, CDR2 FQGNSA. The CDR3 length is 17 residues.